These 23 T cell receptor beta chains came from one sample sequenced in a study of CD8 T cells in ankylosing spondylitis (dated 2017 in TCRdb). Library construction relied on 5' RACE. Sequencer: Illumina HiSeq 2500. The public reads were reprocessed in TCRdb via fastp at Q25 and MiXCR, keeping in-frame beta chains. CDR3 protein sequences are deduplicated, and each keeps its most common genes and DNA. This sample lists more than 95,000 distinct CDR3 sequences; roughly 8.3% were detected once. 8.5% to 10% of the sample is in the top ten clones. Sequenced material: blood, either unsorted or a sorted T cell fraction (not recorded which). The receptors derive from a male donor with ankylosing spondylitis or in good health (not recorded which).

This clonotype was recorded at least ten times. The chain recombines TRBV7-2 with TRBJ1-6; 8 positions match TRBD1. The germline V gene has CDR1 SGHTA and CDR2 FQGNSA. CDR3 length: 16 amino acids. Unmatched junction bases numbered 3, after V lost 1 base and J lost 4 bases. The chain's CDR3 is CASSLVGQGYNSPLHF. The CDR3 DNA sequence: TGTGCCAGCAGCTTAGTCGGACAGGGTTATAATTCACCCCTCCACTTT.

This chain links TRBV18 with TRBJ1-1; D not certain. Germline loops: CDR1 KGHSH, CDR2 LQKENI. The CDR3 sequence is 14 residues long. V shed 0 bases and J shed 4 bases, with 9 bases lying between them. The chain's CDR3 is CASSPPTRGTEAFF. CDR3 DNA sequence: TGTGCCAGCTCACCACCGACGCGGGGCACTGAAGCTTTCTTT.

The V call is TRBV18, the J call TRBJ2-1; TRBD2 is a possible D gene (5 bases). The V gene's germline CDR1 is KGHSH and CDR2 LQKENI. Trimming removed 3 bases from V and 6 bases from J, with 15 bases in between. This CDR3 comprises 15 residues. The CDR3: CASSPLPGSSNEQFF. The CDR3 DNA reads TGTGCCAGCTCACCTCTCCCGGGGAGCTCCAATGAGCAGTTCTTC.

This clonotype has only a few counts. V usage is TRBV7-2 and J usage is TRBJ1-6, with unresolved D. The germline CDR1 and CDR2 sequences are SGHTA and FQGNSA. V was clipped by 3 bases and J by 2 bases, with 5 bases between them. The CDR3 is made up of 14 amino acids. The CDR3 coding sequence is TGTGCCAGCAGCTTGGTCCCCTATAATTCACCCCTCCACTTT. It codes for CASSLVPYNSPLHF.

This sequence joins TRBV27 and TRBJ1-5; 10 bases fit TRBD1. J gave up 2 bases and V 3 bases, and 19 bases lay outside the gene matches. The CDR3 is 21 residues long. Germline assignment: CDR1 MNHEY and CDR2 SMNVEV (reference sequence). The CDR3 here is CASSFLVGTGVSFDGNQPQHF. The CDR3 region has the DNA TGTGCCAGCAGTTTTCTGGTTGGGACAGGGGTTAGTTTTGACGGCAATCAGCCCCAGCATTTT.

This clonotype was detected ten times or more. The chain carries TRBV20-1 and TRBJ1-4; D uncertain. The CDR3 runs to 13 residues. In germline, CDR1 is DFQATT, CDR2 SNEGSKA (reference sequence). V lost 3 bases and J lost 7, with 12 bases in between. The CDR3 DNA reads as TGCAGTGCTAGTAGCGGAGATGGTGAAAAACTGTTTTTT. Protein product: CSASSGDGEKLFF.

This clonotype was seen many times. The rearrangement links TRBV12-3 or TRBV12-4 to TRBJ2-7, with D unresolved. This CDR3 has 15 amino acids. V lost 2 bases, J lost 0 bases, and 11 bases lay in between. CDR3 sequence reads: CASSLSVGSSYEQYF. The DNA for the CDR3 is TGTGCCAGCAGTTTATCCGTAGGTTCCTCCTACGAGCAGTACTTC.

This clonotype has ten or more counts. V and J are TRBV5-1 and TRBJ2-1, with D tentatively TRBD2 (6 bases). Trimming cost V 4 bases and J 1 base, with 12 bases left between them. From germline, CDR1 is SGHRS and CDR2 YFSETQ. There are 15 residues in the CDR3. CDR3 sequence (DNA): TGCGCCAGCAGCCCCAAGGGAGGATCCTACAATGAGCAGTTCTTC. Translated: CASSPKGGSYNEQFF. The full variable domain, its missing parts supplied by reference TRBV5-1 and TRBJ2-1, is KAGVTQTPRYLIKTRGQQVTLSCSPISGHRSVSWYQQTPGQGLQFLFEYFSETQRNKGNFPGRFSGRQFSNSRSEMNVSTLELGDSALYLCASSPKGGSYNEQFFGPGTRLTVL.

This clonotype was picked up many times. This chain connects TRBV14 to TRBJ2-1; a possible D gene is TRBD1 (5 bases). In germline, CDR1 is SGHDN, CDR2 FVKESK. V was shortened by 0 bases and J by 0 bases, with 9 bases between the two germline ends. The CDR3 runs to 16 residues. CDR3: CASSQEGVVSYNEQFF. The CDR3 coding sequence is TGTGCCAGCAGCCAAGAAGGGGTGGTCTCCTACAATGAGCAGTTCTTC.

This clonotype was counted many times. The CDR3 coding sequence is TGTGCCAGCAGTTACGACTACAGGGCGGGGTACCAAGAGACCCAGTACTTC. It encodes CASSYDYRAGYQETQYF. This sequence joins TRBV6-5 and TRBJ2-5, with D tentatively TRBD1 or TRBD2 (6 bases each). The germline CDR1 and CDR2 sequences are MNHEY and SVGAGI. The CDR3 contains 17 residues. V was cut by 2 bases and J by 0 bases, with 16 bases left in between.

By share of the sample, this clonotype is large. The J gene is TRBJ2-2, the V gene TRBV20-1; D unclear. Germline CDR1 reads DFQATT; CDR2 reads SNEGSKA (reference sequence). The CDR3 runs 12 residues. Between the trimmed V and J ends, which lost 5 bases and 2 bases, there was a span of 6 bases. This chain's CDR3 is CSAPTNTGELFF. CDR3 nucleotides: TGCAGTGCTCCAACCAACACCGGGGAGCTGTTTTTT.

The chain recombines TRBV7-3 with TRBJ2-3, with 8 bases fitting TRBD1. CDR3 length: 15 residues. J was trimmed by 4 bases and V by 5 bases; bases with no gene match: 8. Germline V gene sequence: CDR1 SGHTA, CDR2 FQGTGA. This CDR3 is CASSGGTGQPDTQYF. CDR3 bases: TGTGCCAGCAGCGGCGGGACAGGCCAACCAGATACGCAGTATTTT.

This clonotype was counted between two and nine times. The V and J genes are TRBV30 and TRBJ2-1, with a weak D call TRBD1 (6 bases). The CDR3 runs to 14 residues. The germline V gene has CDR1 GTSNPN and CDR2 SVGIG (reference sequence). The V gene lost 0 bases and the J gene lost 3 bases, with 9 bases spanning the gap. The CDR3 is CAWSVGTSYNEQFF. Here the CDR3 DNA reads TGTGCCTGGAGTGTTGGGACAAGCTACAATGAGCAGTTCTTC.

This clonotype was recorded at least ten times. This rearrangement joins TRBV20-1 to TRBJ2-1; 11 nucleotides align to TRBD2. Trimming took 3 bases from V and 5 from J; bases not matched to a gene: 9. The CDR3 totals 16 residues. From germline, CDR1 is DFQATT and CDR2 SNEGSKA (reference sequence). This CDR3 is CSARVRPGLADNEQFF. The CDR3 coding sequence is TGCAGTGCTAGGGTCCGACCGGGACTAGCGGACAATGAGCAGTTCTTC.

The table lists this clonotype with many counts. V gene TRBV6-5 combines with J gene TRBJ1-1; the D gene is possibly TRBD1 (5 bases). This CDR3 is 14 amino acids long. Trimming left V 0 bases short and J 7 bases short, with 12 bases between. The germline V gene encodes CDR1 MNHEY and CDR2 SVGAGI. The CDR3, as DNA: TGTGCCAGCAGTTACTCGGGCAGGGCAGTTGAAGCTTTCTTT. Protein: CASSYSGRAVEAFF.

This clonotype appeared many times. The chain links TRBV7-2 to TRBJ2-7; TRBD1 matches 7 bases. Trimming cost V 3 bases and J 4 bases; bases outside gene matches: 6. Germline CDR1 SGHTA, CDR2 FQGNSA. This CDR3 is 14 amino acids long. CDR3 nucleotide sequence: TGTGCCAGCAGCTTTCGACAGGGTATGTACGAGCAGTACTTC. Its translation: CASSFRQGMYEQYF. Filled out from reference TRBV7-2 and TRBJ2-7, the complete variable domain reads GAGVSQSPSNKVTEKGKDVELRCDPISGHTALYWYRQSLGQGLEFLIYFQGNSAPDKSGLPSDRFSAERTGGSVSTLTIQRTQQEDSAVYLCASSFRQGMYEQYFGPGTRLTVT.

Only a few counts were recorded for this clonotype. This rearrangement joins TRBV4-1 to TRBJ1-1; 8 nucleotides line up with TRBD1. The germline V gene has CDR1 MGHRA and CDR2 YSYEKL. J was trimmed by 1 base and V by 5 bases; bases with no gene match: 12. CDR3 length: 17 amino acids. CDR3: CASSLRAKDRANTEAFF. In DNA, the CDR3 is TGCGCCAGCAGCTTACGCGCTAAGGACAGGGCGAACACTGAAGCTTTCTTT.

This clonotype was found many times. The chain employs TRBV7-2 and TRBJ2-1, with 8 bases fitting TRBD2. The CDR3 extends over 15 amino acids. V lost 4 bases, J lost 3 bases, and 5 bases stayed unmatched. Germline values: CDR1 SGHTA, CDR2 FQGNSA. In DNA, the CDR3 is TGTGCCAGCAGCTGGAGCGGGAGTCTCTACAATGAGCAGTTCTTC. This encodes CASSWSGSLYNEQFF.

This clonotype was seen ten or more times. The rearrangement joins TRBV29-1 to TRBJ2-1; D is unclear. Germline V gives CDR1 SQVTM, CDR2 ANQGSEA. The V end was cut by 4 bases, the J end by 4 bases, with 8 bases between. The CDR3 length is 12 residues. DNA of the CDR3: TGCAGCGTTGGTGAGGCATACAATGAGCAGTTCTTC. Translating gives CSVGEAYNEQFF.

This clonotype came up many times. The V gene is TRBV20-1, the J gene TRBJ1-2, with D tentatively TRBD1 (6 bases). The CDR3 contains 14 residues. Per germline, CDR1 DFQATT and CDR2 SNEGSKA (reference sequence). V was clipped by 0 bases and J by 6 bases, with 14 bases between them. This CDR3 reads CSARDPQGIDGYTF. In DNA form, the CDR3 reads TGCAGTGCTAGAGACCCTCAGGGGATCGATGGCTACACCTTC.

The chain combines TRBV7-6 with TRBJ2-3, with D perhaps matching TRBD2 (6 bases). Germline lookup yields CDR1 SGHVS and CDR2 FNYEAQ. Trimming left V 1 base short and J 5 bases short, with 10 bases between. The CDR3 is made up of 14 amino acids. The CDR3 nucleotides are TGTGCCAGCAGCTTAGGCGGGGCGGTAGATACGCAGTATTTT. Its translation is CASSLGGAVDTQYF.

This clonotype showed up just a few times. The genes are TRBV7-9 and TRBJ2-1, with TRBD2 as a possible D gene (6 bases). Trimming removed 5 bases at V and 9 bases at J, with 14 bases between. The germline V gene has CDR1 SEHNR and CDR2 FQNEAQ (reference sequence). This CDR3 has 13 residues. The DNA of the CDR3 is TGTGCCAGCAGCATGGGACTTAGGGGTGAGCAGTTCTTC. Its protein is CASSMGLRGEQFF.

This clonotype was seen repeatedly, ten times or more. This rearrangement joins TRBV5-4 to TRBJ1-1; D gene unclear. Germline CDR1 is SGHNT and CDR2 is YYREEE (reference sequence). CDR3 length: 13 residues. V was trimmed by 0 bases and J by 4 bases, leaving 7 bases between them. In nucleotides, the CDR3 is TGTGCCAGCAGCTTGGCGGGGATCACTGAAGCTTTCTTT. It codes for CASSLAGITEAFF.